The 8 T cell receptor beta chains given below trace back to one sample, sequenced in a study of cytomegalovirus exposure and HLA in healthy donors. Vbeta (60) and Jbeta (13) primers were used in the PCR. Here immunoSEQ multiplex PCR was the method, and the copy in TCRdb shows in-frame clones only, minus some. The sample holds approximately 140,000 clones, around 77% seen once. Input material: PBMCs. These TCRs come from a woman aged 50 to 65 in good health and CMV-seronegative.

Turning to this clone: Compared with germline, one end of the junction differs, possibly owing to a read error. The chain's CDR3 is CSSSPGAGSHSEAFF. The CDR3 DNA sequence: TGTTCCAGCAGCCCTGGGGCAGGGTCCCACTCTGAAGCTTTCTTT. The chain couples TRBV7-9 to TRBJ1-1; a weak D match, TRBD1 (5 bases). CDR3 length equals 15 residues. Germline V CDR1 and CDR2: SEHNR, FQNEAQ (reference sequence).

J is TRBJ2-5 and V is TRBV20-1, with D unresolved. Germline loops: CDR1 DFQATT, CDR2 SNEGSKA (reference sequence). The CDR3 is 11 amino acids. V gave up 6 bases and J gave up 7 bases, with 12 bases separating them. As DNA, the CDR3 is TGCAGTGCCGTAACTTCTGGGACCCAGTACTTC. As protein: CSAVTSGTQYF.

J is TRBJ1-3 and V is TRBV5-1, with D unclear. Germline assignment: CDR1 SGHRS and CDR2 YFSETQ. This CDR3 has 16 residues. V gave up 0 bases and J gave up 0 bases, with 10 bases separating them. The CDR3 nucleotides are TGCGCCAGCAGCTTGGCCGCCACTGACTCTGGAAACACCATATATTTT. As protein: CASSLAATDSGNTIYF.

The chain links TRBV4-1 to TRBJ2-3, with TRBD2 matching over 8 bases. This CDR3 has 17 residues. The germline CDR1 and CDR2 sequences are MGHRA and YSYEKL. V was pared by 0 bases and J by 4 bases, with 9 bases of the junction left unmatched. The CDR3 sequence is CASSQDKTRGVADTQYF. The CDR3, as DNA: TGCGCCAGCAGCCAAGATAAAACGCGGGGGGTCGCAGATACGCAGTATTTT.

V gene TRBV5-5 combines with J gene TRBJ1-1, with a possible D match to TRBD1 (5 bases). Per germline, CDR1 SGHKS and CDR2 YYEKEE (reference sequence). Between the trimmed V and J ends, which lost 2 bases and 2 bases, there was a span of 19 bases. The CDR3 covers 17 residues. CDR3 DNA sequence: TGTGCCAGCAGCTTATTGGGGGGGGGAACACCAAACACTGAAGCTTTCTTT. This translates into CASSLLGGGTPNTEAFF.

The chain recombines TRBV5-1 with TRBJ2-5; tentative D call: TRBD2 (5 bases). In germline, CDR1 is SGHRS, CDR2 YFSETQ. The CDR3 spans 13 residues. The V end was cut by 3 bases, the J end by 3 bases, with 9 bases between. In DNA form, the CDR3 reads TGCGCCAGCAGCTCGTCAGCGGAAGAGACCCAGTACTTC. Encoded protein: CASSSSAEETQYF. The full variable domain, completed using reference TRBV5-1 and TRBJ2-5, is KAGVTQTPRYLIKTRGQQVTLSCSPISGHRSVSWYQQTPGQGLQFLFEYFSETQRNKGNFPGRFSGRQFSNSRSEMNVSTLELGDSALYLCASSSSAEETQYFGPGTRLLVL.

This clone was observed a handful of times. The genes are TRBV6-1 and TRBJ2-6; possibly TRBD1 for D (6 bases). Germline loops: CDR1 MNHNS, CDR2 SASEGT. There are 15 residues in the CDR3. The V end lost 5 bases, the J end lost 2 bases, and 10 bases lay between the germline ends. CDR3 nucleotides: TGTGCCAGCAGTCTTGGGACAACTGGGGCCAACGTCCTGACTTTC. This encodes CASSLGTTGANVLTF.

The chain combines TRBV5-1 with TRBJ1-4; D ambiguous. This CDR3 spans 13 amino acids. Trimming removed 5 bases from V and 1 base from J, with 6 bases in between. Germline CDR1 SGHRS, CDR2 YFSETQ. CDR3 sequence: CASRAGTNEKLFF. CDR3 nucleotide sequence: TGCGCCAGCAGGGCGGGAACTAATGAAAAACTGTTTTTT.